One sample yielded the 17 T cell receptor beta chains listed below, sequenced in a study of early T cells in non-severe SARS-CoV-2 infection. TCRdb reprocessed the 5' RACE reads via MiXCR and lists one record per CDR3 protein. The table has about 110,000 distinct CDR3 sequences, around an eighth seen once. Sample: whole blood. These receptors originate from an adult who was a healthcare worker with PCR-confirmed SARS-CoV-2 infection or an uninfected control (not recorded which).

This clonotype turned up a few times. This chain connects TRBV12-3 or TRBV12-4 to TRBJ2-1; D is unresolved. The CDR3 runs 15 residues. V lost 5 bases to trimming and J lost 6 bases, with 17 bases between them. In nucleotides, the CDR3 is TGTGCCAGCAGTCACCCTCGGCGCCTGGGCAATGAGCAGTTCTTC. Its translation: CASSHPRRLGNEQFF.

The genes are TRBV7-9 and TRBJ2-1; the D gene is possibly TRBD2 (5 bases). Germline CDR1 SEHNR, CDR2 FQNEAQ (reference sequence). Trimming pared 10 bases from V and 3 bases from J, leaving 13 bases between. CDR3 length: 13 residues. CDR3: CATGAEIYNEQFF. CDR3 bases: TGTGCCACCGGAGCGGAGATCTACAATGAGCAGTTCTTC.

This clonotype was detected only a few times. The CDR3: CASTERLAKTKNIQYF. DNA for the CDR3: TGTGCCAGCACCGAGAGGCTAGCGAAGACCAAAAACATTCAGTACTTC. The chain is built from TRBV2 and TRBJ2-4; possibly TRBD2 for D (6 bases). Trimming cost V 7 bases and J 2 bases, with 18 bases left between them. From germline, CDR1 is SNHLY and CDR2 FYNNEI. The CDR3 runs 16 residues.

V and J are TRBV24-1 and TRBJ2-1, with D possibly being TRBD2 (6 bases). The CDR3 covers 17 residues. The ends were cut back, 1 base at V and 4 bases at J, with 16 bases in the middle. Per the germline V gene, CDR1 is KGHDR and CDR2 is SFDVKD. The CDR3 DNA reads TGTGCCACCAGTGATTTTGAGGCGGGGCCTCGTTACAATGAGCAGTTCTTC. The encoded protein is CATSDFEAGPRYNEQFF.

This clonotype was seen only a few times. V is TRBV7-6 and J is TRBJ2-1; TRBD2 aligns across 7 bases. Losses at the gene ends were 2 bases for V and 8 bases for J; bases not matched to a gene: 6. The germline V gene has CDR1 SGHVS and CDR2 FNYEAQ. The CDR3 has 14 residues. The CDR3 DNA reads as TGTGCCAGCAGCTTATCGTCGGGAGGATATGAGCAGTTCTTC. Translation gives CASSLSSGGYEQFF.

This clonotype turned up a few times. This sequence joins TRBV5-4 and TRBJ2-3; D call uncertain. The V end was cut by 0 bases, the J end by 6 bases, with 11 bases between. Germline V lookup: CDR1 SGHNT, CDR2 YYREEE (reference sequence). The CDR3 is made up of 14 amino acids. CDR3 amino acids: CASSLGTSRDTQYF. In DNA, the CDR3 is TGTGCCAGCAGCTTGGGGACCAGTAGGGATACGCAGTATTTT.

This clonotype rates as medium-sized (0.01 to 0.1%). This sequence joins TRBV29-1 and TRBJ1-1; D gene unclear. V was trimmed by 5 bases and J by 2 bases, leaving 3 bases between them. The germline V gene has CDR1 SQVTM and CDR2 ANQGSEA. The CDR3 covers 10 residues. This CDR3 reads CSVKNTEAFF. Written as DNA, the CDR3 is TGCAGCGTTAAAAACACTGAAGCTTTCTTT.

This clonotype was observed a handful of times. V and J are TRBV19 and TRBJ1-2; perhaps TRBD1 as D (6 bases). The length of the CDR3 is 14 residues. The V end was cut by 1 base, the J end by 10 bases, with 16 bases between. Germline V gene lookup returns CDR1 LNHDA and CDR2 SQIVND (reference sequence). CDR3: CASSIAGTNTDYTF. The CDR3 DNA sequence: TGTGCCAGTAGTATAGCTGGGACAAACACAGACTACACCTTC.

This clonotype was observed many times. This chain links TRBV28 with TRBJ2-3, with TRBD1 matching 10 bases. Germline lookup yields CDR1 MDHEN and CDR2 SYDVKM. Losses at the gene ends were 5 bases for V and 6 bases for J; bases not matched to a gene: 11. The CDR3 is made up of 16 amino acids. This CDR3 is CASSLQTGGARDTQYF. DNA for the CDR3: TGTGCCAGCAGTCTCCAGACAGGGGGCGCGAGGGATACGCAGTATTTT.

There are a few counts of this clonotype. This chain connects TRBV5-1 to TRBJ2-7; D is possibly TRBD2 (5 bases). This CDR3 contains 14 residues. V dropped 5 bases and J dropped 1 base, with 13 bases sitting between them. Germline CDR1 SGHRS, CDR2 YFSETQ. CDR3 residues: CASSEEVGSYEQYF. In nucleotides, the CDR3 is TGCGCCAGCAGTGAGGAGGTGGGGTCCTACGAGCAGTACTTC.

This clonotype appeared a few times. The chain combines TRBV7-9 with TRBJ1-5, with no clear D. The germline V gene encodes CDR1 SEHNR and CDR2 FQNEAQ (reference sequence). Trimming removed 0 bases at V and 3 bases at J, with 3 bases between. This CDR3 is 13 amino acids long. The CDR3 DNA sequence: TGTGCCAGCAGCTTAGCGAACAATCAGCCCCAGCATTTT. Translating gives CASSLANNQPQHF. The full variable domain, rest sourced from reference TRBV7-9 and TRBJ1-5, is DTGVSQNPRHKITKRGQNVTFRCDPISEHNRLYWYRQTLGQGPEFLTYFQNEAQLEKSRLLSDRFSAERPKGSFSTLEIQRTEQGDSAMYLCASSLANNQPQHFGDGTRLSIL.

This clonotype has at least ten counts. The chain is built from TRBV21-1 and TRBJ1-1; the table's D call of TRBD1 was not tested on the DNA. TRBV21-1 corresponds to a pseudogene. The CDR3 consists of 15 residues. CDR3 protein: CASSKGTGGATEAFF. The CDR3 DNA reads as TGTGCCAGCAGCAAAGGGACAGGGGGTGCGACTGAAGCTTTCTTT.

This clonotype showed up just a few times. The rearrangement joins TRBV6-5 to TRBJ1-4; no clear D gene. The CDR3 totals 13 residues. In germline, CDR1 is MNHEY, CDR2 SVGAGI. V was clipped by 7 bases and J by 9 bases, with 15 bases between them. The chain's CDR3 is CASTGGVGKKLFF. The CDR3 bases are TGTGCCAGCACCGGCGGGGTTGGGAAAAAACTGTTTTTT.

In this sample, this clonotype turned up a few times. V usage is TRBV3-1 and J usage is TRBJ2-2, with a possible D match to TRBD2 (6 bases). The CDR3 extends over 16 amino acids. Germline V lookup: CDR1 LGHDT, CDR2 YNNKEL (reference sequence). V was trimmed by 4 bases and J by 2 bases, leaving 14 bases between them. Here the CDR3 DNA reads TGTGCCAGCAGCCGAGGGCGGGAACCAAACACCGGGGAGCTGTTTTTT. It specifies CASSRGREPNTGELFF. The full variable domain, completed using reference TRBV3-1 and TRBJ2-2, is DTAVSQTPKYLVTQMGNDKSIKCEQNLGHDTMYWYKQDSKKFLKIMFSYNNKELIINETVPNRFSPKSPDKAHLNLHINSLELGDSAVYFCASSRGREPNTGELFFGEGSRLTVL.

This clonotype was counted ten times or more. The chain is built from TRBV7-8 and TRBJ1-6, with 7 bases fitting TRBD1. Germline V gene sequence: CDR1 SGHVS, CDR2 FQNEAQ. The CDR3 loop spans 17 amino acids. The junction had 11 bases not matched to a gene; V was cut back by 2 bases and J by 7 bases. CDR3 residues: CASSLTTRGLGNSPLHF. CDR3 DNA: TGTGCCAGCAGCTTAACGACGAGGGGGCTTGGGAATTCACCCCTCCACTTT. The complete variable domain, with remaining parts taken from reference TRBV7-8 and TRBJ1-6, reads GAGVSQSPRYKVAKRGQDVALRCDPISGHVSLFWYQQALGQGPEFLTYFQNEAQLDKSGLPSDRFFAERPEGSVSTLKIQRTQQEDSAVYLCASSLTTRGLGNSPLHFGNGTRLTVT.

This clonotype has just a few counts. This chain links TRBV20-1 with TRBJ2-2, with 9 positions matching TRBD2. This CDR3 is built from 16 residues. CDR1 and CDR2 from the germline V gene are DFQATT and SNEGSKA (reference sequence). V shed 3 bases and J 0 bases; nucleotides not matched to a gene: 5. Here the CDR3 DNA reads TGCAGTGCTAGGATAGCGGGGGCTGCGAACACCGGGGAGCTGTTTTTT. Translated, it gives CSARIAGAANTGELFF.

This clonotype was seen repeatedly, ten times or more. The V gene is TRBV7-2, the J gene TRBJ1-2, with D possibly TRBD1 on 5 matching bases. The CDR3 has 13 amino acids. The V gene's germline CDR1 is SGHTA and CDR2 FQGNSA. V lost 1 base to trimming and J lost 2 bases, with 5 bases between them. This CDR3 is CASSLGQNYGYTF. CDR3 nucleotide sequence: TGTGCCAGCAGCTTAGGACAGAACTATGGCTACACCTTC. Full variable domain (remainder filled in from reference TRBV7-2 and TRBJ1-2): GAGVSQSPSNKVTEKGKDVELRCDPISGHTALYWYRQSLGQGLEFLIYFQGNSAPDKSGLPSDRFSAERTGGSVSTLTIQRTQQEDSAVYLCASSLGQNYGYTFGSGTRLTVV.